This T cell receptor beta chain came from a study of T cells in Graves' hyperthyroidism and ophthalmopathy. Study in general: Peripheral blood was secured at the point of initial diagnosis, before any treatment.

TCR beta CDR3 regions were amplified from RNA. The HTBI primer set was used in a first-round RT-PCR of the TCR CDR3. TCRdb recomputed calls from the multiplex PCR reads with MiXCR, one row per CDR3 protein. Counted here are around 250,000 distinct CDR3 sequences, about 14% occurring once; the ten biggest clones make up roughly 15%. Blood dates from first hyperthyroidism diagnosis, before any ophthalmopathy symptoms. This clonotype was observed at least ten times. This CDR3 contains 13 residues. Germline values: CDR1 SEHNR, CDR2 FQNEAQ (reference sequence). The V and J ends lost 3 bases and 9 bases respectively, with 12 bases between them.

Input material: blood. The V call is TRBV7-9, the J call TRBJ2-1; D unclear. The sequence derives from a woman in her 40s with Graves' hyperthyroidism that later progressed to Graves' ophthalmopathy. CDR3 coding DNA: TGTGCCAGCAGCTTCGTCCCTTTGGGTGAGCAGTTCTTC. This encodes CASSFVPLGEQFF.